This T cell receptor (beta chain) was found in a study of shared clonotypes between healthy human individuals. General study points: When compared with the clonotypes that were shared by all four sorted-subset donors, the non-shared clonotypes turned out to have lower generation probabilities.

In the study's own analysis: Junction-only immunoSEQ data arrived without quality scores, meaning filtering differed. The assay was immunoSEQ multiplex PCR, and TCRdb's table has in-frame clones only and misses some. V and J calls and clone size follow that table, whereas D and trimming were derived from the DNA. The sample lists millions of clones; more than 80% were seen once. As regards this clone: Its antigen is undetermined.

Germline lookup yields CDR1 MDHEN and CDR2 SYDVKM. CDR3 length equals 16 residues. Trimming took off 2 bases at V and 0 bases at J, with 11 bases between the two ends. Healthy HIV-negative adults without recent acute infections or vaccinations served as donors. Sequences were obtained from naive CD4+ T cells sorted from blood. As for subset: CD45RA+ positively selected. The sequence came from a man between 18 and 35 years old in good health. The chain combines TRBV28 with TRBJ2-4; a possible D gene is TRBD2 (5 bases). The CDR3, as DNA: TGTGCCAGCAGTTTAGGGAGCGGATTAGCCAAAAACATTCAGTACTTC. Its translation is CASSLGSGLAKNIQYF.